The 2 T cell receptor beta chains below all came from one sample that was sequenced in a study of shared clonotypes between healthy human individuals. The table came from immunoSEQ multiplex PCR; TCRdb's copy has only in-frame clones and leaves some out. Of 650,000 to 800,000 clones in the sample, approximately 77% are singletons; the top ten hold approximately 2%. The specimen was memory CD4+ T cells sorted from blood. As to subset: CD45RA-negative fraction. Receptors originate from a woman aged 25 to 39 in good health.

V gene TRBV21-1 combines with J gene TRBJ2-5. TRBV21-1 is a documented pseudogene. This CDR3 spans 13 amino acids. As DNA, the CDR3 is TGTGCCAGCAGCAAAGGGGTACGGTCGACCCAGTACTTC. Protein product: CASSKGVRSTQYF.

This clone was picked up a small number of times. V usage is TRBV13 and J usage is TRBJ2-1, with 7 nucleotides matching TRBD1. CDR1 PRHDT and CDR2 FYEKMQ come from the germline V gene (reference sequence). Germline trimming cut 9 bases from V and 5 bases from J; bases unmatched to any gene: 16. The CDR3 loop spans 16 amino acids. In DNA, the CDR3 is TGTGCCAGTCTTTTTTTGGGCCGAGGGACAGACAATGAGCAGTTCTTC. Translation gives CASLFLGRGTDNEQFF.